These T cell receptor beta chains were read from a single sample in a study of T cells of healthy individuals. In TCRdb, the 5' RACE reads were re-called with MiXCR into one record per CDR3 protein. There are approximately 50,000 distinct CDR3 sequences in the sample; 14% to 15% occur only once, and roughly 16% lies in the top ten. These receptors all come from a human donor in good health. Both conserved end residues are part of each CDR3. D genes are given only for firm matches. Part of the rows lack a size; the others show once, few, many or a class for expanded clones.

TRBV18	NA	TRBJ2-7	NA	TGTGCCAGCTCACCACCATTGACGACGGACGAGCAGTACTTC	CASSPPLTTDEQYF
TRBV29-1	many	TRBJ1-2	NA	TGCAGCGTTGAGGGGAGAGACGGCTACACCTTC	CSVEGRDGYTF
TRBV21-1	NA	TRBJ2-1	NA	TGTGCCAGCAGCAGACCGGTAACGGGAAGCTCCTACAATGAGCAGTTCTTC	CASSRPVTGSSYNEQFF
TRBV6-4	many	TRBJ2-3	NA	TGTGCCAGCAGTGACCACCTGAGCACAGATACGCAGTATTTT	CASSDHLSTDTQYF
TRBV2	NA	TRBJ1-2	TRBD1	TGTGCCAGCAGCGAATCTAGCCCAGGGGGCGACTATGGCTACACCTTC	CASSESSPGGDYGYTF
TRBV5-1	many	TRBJ2-1	TRBD1	TGCGCCAGCGGGGGACAGGGTAATAAGGATGAGCAGTTCTTC	CASGGQGNKDEQFF
TRBV6-6	NA	TRBJ2-1	NA	TGTGCCAGCAGTCCGGGACTCGCCATGGGTGAGCAGTTCTTC	CASSPGLAMGEQFF
TRBV24-1	NA	TRBJ1-3	NA	TGTGCCACCAGTGGTGCAGGGACTGGAAACACCATATATTTT	CATSGAGTGNTIYF
TRBV7-2	many	TRBJ2-4	TRBD2	TGTGCCAGCAGACACGGGACTAGCGGAAATAAAAACATTCAGTACTTC	CASRHGTSGNKNIQYF
TRBV4-3	NA	TRBJ1-4	TRBD1	TGCGCCAGCAGCCAAGCAGGGGGTGGGTCTGGAGAAAAACTGTTTTTT	CASSQAGGGSGEKLFF
TRBV20-1	NA	TRBJ2-1	NA	TGCAGTGCTAGAGATATCGCGCGGGCGGAATACAATGAGCAGTTCTTC	CSARDIARAEYNEQFF
TRBV7-9	NA	TRBJ2-2	NA	TGTGCCAGCAGCTTAGCGCGCATGATTTACACCGGGGAGCTGTTTTTT	CASSLARMIYTGELFF
TRBV3-1	many	TRBJ2-7	TRBD2	TGTGCCAGCAGCCAAGGACTAGCGGAAGAGCAGTACTTC	CASSQGLAEEQYF
TRBV7-9	NA	TRBJ2-1	TRBD2	TGTGCCAGCAGCTTAGGCCCGGGAGGCATTGAGCAGTTCTTC	CASSLGPGGIEQFF
TRBV14	NA	TRBJ1-4	NA	TGTGCCAGCAGCCCTTCCGGGAGCCGAAATGAAAAACTGTTTTTT	CASSPSGSRNEKLFF